The entry below describes one TCR beta chain. The antigen is undetermined. This specimen comes from a study of CD8 T cells in ankylosing spondylitis. Regarding the study as a whole: Significant enrichment of disease-linked clones was reportedly seen in matched ankylosing spondylitis synovial fluid. Among TCR beta sequences, a motif of roughly 8 highly homologous variants appeared characteristic of ankylosing spondylitis blood.

The germline V gene encodes CDR1 SQVTM and CDR2 ANQGSEA. The V end lost 3 bases, the J end lost 2 bases, and 8 bases lay between the germline ends. The CDR3 consists of 12 residues. TCRdb fed the 5' RACE reads into MiXCR, producing one record per CDR3 protein. Of 650,000 to 800,000 distinct CDR3 sequences listed, about 20% are singletons. The V call is TRBV29-1, the J call TRBJ2-7; D is possibly TRBD1 (5 bases). The receptor was isolated from a male donor with ankylosing spondylitis. The sequenced material came from blood, either unsorted or a sorted T cell fraction (not recorded which). CDR3 in DNA: TGCAGCGTTGATCAGGGTACCTACGAGCAGTACTTC. Its translation is CSVDQGTYEQYF.